This T cell receptor (beta chain) was observed in a study of Ad26.COV2.S vaccination and SARS-CoV-2 variants. Measured with immunoSEQ multiplex PCR; TCRdb has only the in-frame clones, and not every one. This table holds under 300,000 clones, roughly 85% found once. Treatment reported: some 19 received Ad26.COV2.S at low or high dose, single or two shots; five or six received placebo; per-sample allocation not given. On day 63 after the first injection, vaccine and placebo recipients gave samples. Germline CDR1 reads LGHNA; CDR2 reads YNFKEQ. V dropped 2 bases and J dropped 6 bases, with 14 bases sitting between them. This CDR3 region has 14 residues.

This receptor was obtained from a person between 18 and 65 years old who received the Ad26.COV2.S COVID-19 vaccine or a placebo. The rearrangement uses TRBV4-2 and TRBJ2-7; either TRBD1 or TRBD2 may supply D (5 bases each). Sequences were derived from peripheral blood, sampled in a trial of Ad26.COV2.S vaccine versus placebo. CDR3 coding DNA: TGTGCCAGCAGCCAAACCGGGACCCGGGGCGAGCAGTACGTC. Protein sequence: CASSQTGTRGEQYV.